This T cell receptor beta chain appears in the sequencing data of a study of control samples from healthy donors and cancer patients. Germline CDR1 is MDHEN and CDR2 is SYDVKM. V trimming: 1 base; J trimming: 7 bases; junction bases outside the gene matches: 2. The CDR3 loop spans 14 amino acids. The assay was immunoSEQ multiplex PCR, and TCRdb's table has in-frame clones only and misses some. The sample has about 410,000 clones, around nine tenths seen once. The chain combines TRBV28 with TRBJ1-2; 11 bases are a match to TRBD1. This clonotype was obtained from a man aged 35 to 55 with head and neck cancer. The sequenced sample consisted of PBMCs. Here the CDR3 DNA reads TGTGCCAGCAGTTTATTAGGGACAGGGGGTGGCTACACCTTC. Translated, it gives CASSLLGTGGGYTF.